Listed below are T cell receptor delta chains from one sample, sequenced in a study of gamma-delta chains in newborns, infants, children. TCRdb used CATT to re-call clones from the reads. Altogether approximately 12,000 delta-chain clones are present, approximately 9% being singletons, with the ten largest covering about 3.8%. Sequencing was carried out using blood. The source of these receptors is a child who was a newborn, infant or young child, either healthy, febrile or measles-vaccinated (not recorded which). The CDR3 runs from the conserved cysteine through the conserved F or W. The D gene is left open where the match is weak. Expanded clones get a size class; other rows say once, few or many, or leave the size out.

J gene	V gene	clone size	D gene	CDR3 length	CDR3 protein	CDR3 DNA
TRDJ3	TRDV2	-	TRDD3	22	CACDTGALTGGYSAWDTRQMFF	TGTGCCTGTGACACCGGCGCCCTGACTGGGGGATACTCGGCCTGGGACACCCGACAGATGTTTTTC
TRDJ1	TRDV2	-	-	17	CACDTVSQGEYTDKLIF	TGTGCCTGTGACACCGTATCCCAAGGGGAGTACACCGATAAACTCATCTTC
TRDJ1	TRDV1	-	-	13	CALGASPPGKLIF	TGTGCTCTTGGGGCTTCCCCCCCTGGTAAACTCATCTTT
TRDJ3	TRDV2	-	TRDD3	19	CACDSVLGDISWDTRQMFF	TGTGCCTGTGATTCTGTACTGGGGGATATCTCCTGGGACACCCGACAGATGTTTTTC
TRDJ1	TRDV2	few	TRDD3	17	CACDPLGDALLTDKLIF	TGTGCCTGTGACCCACTGGGGGATGCCCTATTAACCGATAAACTCATCTTT
TRDJ1	TRDV1	few	-	13	CALGEPRVSVLIF	TGTGCTCTTGGGGAACCCCGGGTGAGTGTACTCATCTTT
TRDJ1	TRDV2	few	TRDD3	16	CACDNVLGQYTDKLIF	TGTGCCTGTGACAACGTACTGGGGCAGTACACCGATAAACTCATCTTT
TRDJ3	TRDV2	few	-	17	CACGPTGFSWDTRQMFF	TGTGCCTGTGGCCCAACTGGTTTCTCCTGGGACACCCGACAGATGTTTTTC
TRDJ1	TRDV2	medium-sized	TRDD3	19	CACDTVMGDTRTYTDKLIF	TGTGCCTGTGACACTGTCATGGGGGATACACGAACGTACACCGATAAACTCATCTTT
TRDJ3	TRDV2	medium-sized	TRDD3	18	CACDPGDTRSWDTRQMFF	TGTGCCTGTGACCCGGGGGATACGCGCTCCTGGGACACCCGACAGATGTTTTTC
TRDJ2	TRDV2	-	TRDD3	17	CACDTLGDPTLTAQLFF	TGTGCCTGTGACACTCTGGGGGATCCAACCTTGACAGCACAACTCTTCTTT
TRDJ1	TRDV1	few	TRDD3	19	CALGPRFRLLGDTPDKLIF	TGTGCTCTTGGGCCCCGCTTCCGGCTACTGGGGGATACTCCCGATAAACTCATCTTT
TRDJ1	TRDV1	few	-	17	CALGEGCLLSCTGQLIF	TGTGCTCTTGGGGAAGGTTGCCTCCTCTCGTGTACTGGCCAACTCATCTTT
TRDJ2	TRDV2	few	TRDD3	15	CACDSFPGGTAQLFF	TGTGCCTGTGACTCTTTTCCTGGGGGAACAGCACAACTCTTCTTT
TRDJ1	TRDV2	-	TRDD3	18	CACDTVAGGYVVTDKLIF	TGTGCCTGTGACACCGTAGCTGGGGGATACGTGGTCACCGATAAACTCATCTTT
TRDJ3	TRDV2	few	TRDD3	17	CACDALEGYRDTRQMFF	TGTGCCTGTGACGCTCTGGAGGGATACCGGGACACCCGACAGATGTTTTTC
TRDJ1	TRDV2	-	TRDD3	15	CACDILGEDTDKLIF	TGTGCCTGTGACATACTGGGGGAGGACACCGATAAACTCATCTTT
TRDJ1	TRDV2	-	TRDD3	15	CACDQVGDTSDKLIF	TGTGCCTGTGACCAAGTGGGGGATACGAGCGATAAACTCATCTTT
TRDJ1	TRDV2	few	TRDD3	13	CACDGIRTDKLIF	TGTGCCTGTGACGGGATACGCACCGATAAACTCATCTTT
TRDJ3	TRDV2	-	-	19	CACDTGGSLSSWDTRQMFF	TGTGCCTGTGACACCGGTGGGAGCCTGAGCTCCTGGGACACCCGACAGATGTTTTTC
TRDJ3	TRDV2	-	-	18	CACDTVTRRSWDTRQMFF	TGTGCCTGTGACACCGTTACTCGACGCTCCTGGGACACCCGACAGATGTTTTTC
TRDJ1	TRDV2	few	TRDD3	18	CACDPMMLGDTRTDKLIF	TGTGCCTGTGACCCGATGATGCTGGGGGATACGCGCACCGATAAACTCATCTTT
TRDJ1	TRDV2	-	TRDD3	15	CACVPIGGFADKLIF	TGTGCCTGTGTCCCGATTGGGGGATTCGCCGATAAACTCATCTTT
TRDJ3	TRDV2	few	-	18	CACDTAGGTDWDTRQMFF	TGTGCCTGTGACACCGCGGGGGGTACGGACTGGGACACCCGACAGATGTTTTTC
TRDJ1	TRDV2	few	-	15	CACDPVAVYTDKLIF	TGTGCCTGCGACCCCGTGGCAGTATACACCGATAAACTCATCTTT
TRDJ3	TRDV2	few	-	18	CACDTVLSPSWDTRQMFF	TGTGCCTGTGACACCGTACTGTCTCCTTCCTGGGACACCCGACAGATGTTTTTC
TRDJ1	TRDV2	-	-	14	CACDAVARTDKLIF	TGTGCCTGTGACGCCGTAGCTAGGACCGATAAACTCATCTTT
TRDJ1	TRDV2	-	-	23	CACDSLGLLPAGDKTQNTDKLIF	TGTGCCTGTGACAGCTTAGGTCTCCTGCCAGCGGGGGACAAGACACAAAACACCGATAAACTCATCTTT
TRDJ1	TRDV2	medium-sized	TRDD3	16	CACDRLLGDTSDKLIF	TGTGCCTGTGACCGTTTACTGGGGGATACCTCCGATAAACTCATCTTT
TRDJ1	TRDV2	-	TRDD3	24	CACDTVPVGSWMGDPARSTDKLIF	TGTGCCTGTGACACCGTTCCCGTGGGGTCATGGATGGGGGATCCCGCCCGTTCCACCGATAAACTCATCTTT
TRDJ1	TRDV2	medium-sized	TRDD3	17	CACDTWGTDPYTDKLIF	TGTGCCTGTGACACGTGGGGGACGGATCCGTACACCGATAAACTCATCTTT
TRDJ1	TRAV29/DV5	few	TRDD3	15	CAASAWGIGSDKLIF	TGTGCAGCAAGCGCGTGGGGGATAGGGTCCGATAAACTCATCTTT